This TCR beta chain stems from a study of cytomegalovirus exposure and HLA in healthy donors. The CDR3 consists of 12 residues. CDR1 MDHEN and CDR2 SYDVKM come from the germline V gene. Both 60 Vbeta primers and 13 Jbeta primers went into the PCR. Assay: immunoSEQ multiplex PCR; the TCRdb copy retains only in-frame clones and omits some. The sample has under 150,000 clones, approximately 78% seen once. The TCR comes from a woman aged 40 to 49 in good health and CMV-seropositive. The rearrangement uses TRBV28 and TRBJ2-5; D may be TRBD2 (5 bases). The tail of the sequence fits TRBJ2-7 better, so the J call may be wrong. The sample taken for sequencing was PBMCs. The CDR3 protein is CASISASYEQYF. Here the CDR3 DNA reads TGTGCCAGCATTAGCGCTAGCTACGAGCAGTACTTC.